This entry lists 18 T cell receptor beta chains sequenced from one sample in a study of blood T cell repertoires in COVID-19. Clones were sequenced by immunoSEQ multiplex PCR, and TCRdb holds only the in-frame ones, with some missing. The sample holds around 250,000 clones; more than 75% are singletons and the top ten take about 8.6%. The sample taken for sequencing was peripheral blood. These receptors were collected from a man aged 35 to 55 with active or convalescent COVID-19.

In nucleotides, the CDR3 is TGTGCCAGCAGCGTTCTCTCCGGGACAGAGGTAACCGGGGAGCTGTTTTTT. The encoded protein is CASSVLSGTEVTGELFF. The V and J genes are TRBV9 and TRBJ2-2; 7 positions match TRBD1. The CDR3 has 17 residues. V shed 2 bases and J 5 bases; nucleotides not matched to a gene: 12. Germline CDR1 is SGDLS and CDR2 is YYNGEE.

This rearrangement joins TRBV27 to TRBJ2-3; 12 bases fit TRBD2. In germline, CDR1 is MNHEY, CDR2 SMNVEV (reference sequence). J was trimmed by 4 bases and V by 5 bases; bases with no gene match: 13. The CDR3 totals 18 residues. CDR3 DNA sequence: TGTGCCAGCAGTCCGACCCCCCCACTAGCGGGAGGTTCAGATACGCAGTATTTT. It yields the protein CASSPTPPLAGGSDTQYF.

The chain has TRBV5-1 and TRBJ2-7; D is unclear. The ends were cut back, 0 bases at V and 2 bases at J, with 12 bases in the middle. The CDR3 runs to 15 residues. The germline V gene encodes CDR1 SGHRS and CDR2 YFSETQ. The CDR3 loop reads CASSLGGNTAYEQYF. CDR3 nucleotide sequence: TGCGCCAGCAGCTTGGGCGGCAATACCGCCTACGAGCAGTACTTC.

This clone came up once. The chain employs TRBV12-3 or TRBV12-4 and TRBJ2-5; unclear D gene. Trimming stripped 7 bases from V and 3 bases from J, with 12 bases between. This CDR3 spans 13 amino acids. CDR3 residues: CASTLQLEETQYF. In nucleotides, the CDR3 is TGTGCCAGCACCTTACAGTTAGAAGAGACCCAGTACTTC.

The chain combines TRBV7-7 with TRBJ2-3; D possibly corresponds to TRBD2 (5 bases). The CDR3 is made up of 15 amino acids. The V and J ends lost 5 bases and 2 bases respectively, with 14 bases between them. CDR1 SSHAT and CDR2 FNYEAQ come from the germline V gene (reference sequence). The CDR3 DNA is TGTGCCAGCAGCCCGCTGGACTTTCCCACAGATACGCAGTATTTT. Its protein is CASSPLDFPTDTQYF. Filled out from reference TRBV7-7 and TRBJ2-3, the complete variable domain reads GAGVSQSPRYKVTKRGQDVTLRCDPISSHATLYWYQQALGQGPEFLTYFNYEAQPDKSGLPSDRFSAERPEGSISTLTIQRTEQRDSAMYRCASSPLDFPTDTQYFGPGTRLTVL.

In the case of this clone: This sample also contains other DNA sequences that code for the same CDR3. V and J are TRBV19 and TRBJ2-7, with TRBD1 as a possible D gene (6 bases). With 6 bases removed from V and 3 bases from J, the gap between germline ends came to 12 bases. This CDR3 has 13 amino acids. The germline CDR1 and CDR2 sequences are LNHDA and SQIVND (reference sequence). DNA for the CDR3: TGTGCCAGTAGGAAGGACAGAGGCTACGAGCAGTACTTC. Translation gives CASRKDRGYEQYF.

The CDR3: CASSLVSGANEQFF. The DNA for the CDR3 is TGTGCCAGCAGCTTGGTGTCAGGGGCGAATGAGCAGTTCTTC. The V call is TRBV5-6, the J call TRBJ2-1; TRBD1 is a possible D gene (6 bases). The CDR3 loop spans 14 amino acids. Germline V lookup: CDR1 SGHDT, CDR2 YYEEEE. The V gene lost 0 bases and the J gene lost 7 bases, with 11 bases spanning the gap.

The chain recombines TRBV6-5 with TRBJ1-1; D remains ambiguous. Germline V lookup: CDR1 MNHEY, CDR2 SVGAGI. The CDR3 loop spans 14 amino acids. V shed 0 bases and J shed 3 bases, with 8 bases lying between them. CDR3 sequence: CASSYSTGYTEAFF. CDR3 bases: TGTGCCAGCAGTTACTCGACGGGGTACACTGAAGCTTTCTTT.

V gene TRBV5-1 combines with J gene TRBJ2-1; 7 nucleotides match TRBD2. The CDR3 has 16 residues. Looked up from germline, CDR1 is SGHRS and CDR2 is YFSETQ. J lost 0 bases, V lost 7 bases, and 10 bases had no gene match. The CDR3 DNA reads TGCGCCAGCGCCCTGGGCGGGGGTCTCTCCTACAATGAGCAGTTCTTC. It codes for CASALGGGLSYNEQFF.

The chain employs TRBV19 and TRBJ2-5; weak D call: TRBD2 (6 bases). Deletions cut 6 bases from V and 2 bases from J, with 13 bases between. Germline assignment: CDR1 LNHDA and CDR2 SQIVND (reference sequence). The CDR3 runs 14 residues. The CDR3 coding sequence is TGTGCCAGTAGCAGACTAGTTGCTCAAGAGACCCAGTACTTC. Amino acid sequence: CASSRLVAQETQYF.

This chain joins TRBV5-1 and TRBJ2-7, with 10 bases fitting TRBD2. J gave up 4 bases and V 5 bases, and 3 bases lay outside the gene matches. CDR1 and CDR2 (germline): SGHRS, YFSETQ. The CDR3 is 13 residues long. The CDR3 sequence is CASSWTSGYEQYF. The CDR3, as DNA: TGCGCCAGCAGTTGGACTAGCGGTTACGAGCAGTACTTC.

The chain carries TRBV10-2 and TRBJ2-2; a possible D gene is TRBD2 (5 bases). The CDR3 extends over 16 amino acids. CDR1 and CDR2 (germline): WSHSY, SAAADI. V lost 3 bases to trimming and J lost 5 bases, with 16 bases between them. The CDR3 sequence is CASSELVTSSTGELFF. The CDR3 DNA sequence: TGCGCCAGCAGTGAACTAGTTACCTCCTCTACCGGGGAGCTGTTTTTT.

The chain couples TRBV5-5 to TRBJ1-2; no reliable D call. The CDR3 is 14 amino acids. V dropped 6 bases and J dropped 3 bases, with 15 bases sitting between them. Germline V gives CDR1 SGHKS, CDR2 YYEKEE (reference sequence). This CDR3 reads CASTRPGRDYGYTF. Written as DNA, the CDR3 is TGTGCCAGCACTCGGCCGGGGAGGGACTATGGCTACACCTTC.

This clone was seen a few times. A junction boundary mismatches the germline segment, possibly from a read error. In DNA, the CDR3 is TGCGCCAGCAGCCAAGATGCGGGTTGGCCCTTCGACTTC. Protein product: CASSQDAGWPFDF. V and J are TRBV4-1 and TRBJ2-5, with a tentative D call TRBD2 (5 bases). The CDR3 length is 13 residues. CDR1 and CDR2 (germline): MGHRA, YSYEKL.

J is TRBJ2-5 and V is TRBV9; 12 bases match TRBD2. This CDR3 is built from 20 residues. Looked up from germline, CDR1 is SGDLS and CDR2 is YYNGEE. V trimming: 2 bases; J trimming: 5 bases; junction bases outside the gene matches: 19. CDR3 amino acids: CASSVDGGAGLAGRSETQYF. The DNA for the CDR3 is TGTGCCAGCAGCGTGGACGGGGGCGCGGGACTAGCGGGTCGTTCGGAGACCCAGTACTTC. Filled out from reference TRBV9 and TRBJ2-5, the complete variable domain reads DSGVTQTPKHLITATGQRVTLRCSPRSGDLSVYWYQQSLDQGLQFLIQYYNGEERAKGNILERFSAQQFPDLHSELNLSSLELGDSALYFCASSVDGGAGLAGRSETQYFGPGTRLLVL.

The genes are TRBV30 and TRBJ2-1; D is possibly TRBD2 (6 bases). Trimming removed 4 bases from V and 11 bases from J, with 12 bases in between. The CDR3 is made up of 11 amino acids. The V gene's germline CDR1 is GTSNPN and CDR2 SVGIG (reference sequence). Here the CDR3 reads CAWMGGLKQFF. In nucleotides, the CDR3 is TGTGCCTGGATGGGGGGTCTAAAGCAGTTCTTC. Full variable domain (remainder filled in from reference TRBV30 and TRBJ2-1): SQTIHQWPATLVQPVGSPLSLECTVEGTSNPNLYWYRQAAGRGLQLLFYSVGIGQISSEVPQNLSASRPQDRQFILSSKKLLLSDSGFYLCAWMGGLKQFFGPGTRLTVL.

Here the CDR3 DNA reads TGTGCCAGCAGCTCGACAGGGAGGACCTACAATGAGCAGTTCTTC. This codes for CASSSTGRTYNEQFF. The rearrangement uses TRBV7-9 and TRBJ2-1; a weak D match, TRBD1 (7 bases). Trimming shortened V by 4 bases and J by 2 bases, and 12 bases separated the two germline ends. The CDR3 covers 15 residues. Germline V gene sequence: CDR1 SEHNR, CDR2 FQNEAQ (reference sequence).

V and J are TRBV30 and TRBJ1-5; 8 nucleotides align to TRBD1. The CDR3 consists of 17 residues. V lost 4 bases, J lost 0 bases, and 11 bases stayed unmatched. Germline lookup yields CDR1 GTSNPN and CDR2 SVGIG (reference sequence). DNA for the CDR3: TGTGCCTGGATCCAGGGGGCGCGTGATTATAGCAATCAGCCCCAGCATTTT. Encoded protein: CAWIQGARDYSNQPQHF. Combining the CDR3 with reference TRBV30 and TRBJ1-5 gives the whole variable domain SQTIHQWPATLVQPVGSPLSLECTVEGTSNPNLYWYRQAAGRGLQLLFYSVGIGQISSEVPQNLSASRPQDRQFILSSKKLLLSDSGFYLCAWIQGARDYSNQPQHFGDGTRLSIL.